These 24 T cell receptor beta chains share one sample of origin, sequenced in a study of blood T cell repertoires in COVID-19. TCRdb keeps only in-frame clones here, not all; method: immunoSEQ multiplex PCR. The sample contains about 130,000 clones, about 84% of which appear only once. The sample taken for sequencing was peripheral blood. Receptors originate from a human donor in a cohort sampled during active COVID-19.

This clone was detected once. DNA for the CDR3: TGTGCCAGTAGTTCACCCGGGACAGGGGGCGAGTATGGCTACACCTTC. Its translation: CASSSPGTGGEYGYTF. The chain recombines TRBV19 with TRBJ1-2; 12 nucleotides align to TRBD1. This CDR3 has 16 amino acids. Germline V lookup: CDR1 LNHDA, CDR2 SQIVND (reference sequence). V trimming: 5 bases; J trimming: 5 bases; junction bases outside the gene matches: 9.

CDR3 in DNA: TGTGCCAGCAGCTCCCTAGCGGGAACCTACGAGCAGTACTTC. As protein: CASSSLAGTYEQYF. This chain links TRBV5-6 with TRBJ2-7, with TRBD2 matching over 9 bases. With V trimmed by 3 bases and J by 2 bases, 3 bases remained unmatched. The CDR3 covers 14 residues. Germline V CDR1 and CDR2: SGHDT, YYEEEE. The complete variable domain, with remaining parts taken from reference TRBV5-6 and TRBJ2-7, reads DAGVTQSPTHLIKTRGQQVTLRCSPKSGHDTVSWYQQALGQGPQFIFQYYEEEERQRGNFPDRFSGHQFPNYSSELNVNALLLGDSALYLCASSSLAGTYEQYFGPGTRLTVT.

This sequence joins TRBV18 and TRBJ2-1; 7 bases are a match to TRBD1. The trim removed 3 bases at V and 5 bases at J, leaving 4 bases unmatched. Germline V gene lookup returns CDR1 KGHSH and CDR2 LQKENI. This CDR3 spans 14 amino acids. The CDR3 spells CASSPRQGDNEQFF. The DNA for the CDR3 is TGTGCCAGCTCACCGAGACAGGGCGACAATGAGCAGTTCTTC. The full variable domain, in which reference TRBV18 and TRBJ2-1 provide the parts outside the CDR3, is NAGVMQNPRHLVRRRGQEARLRCSPMKGHSHVYWYRQLPEEGLKFMVYLQKENIIDESGMPKERFSAEFPKEGPSILRIQQVVRGDSAAYFCASSPRQGDNEQFFGPGTRLTVL.

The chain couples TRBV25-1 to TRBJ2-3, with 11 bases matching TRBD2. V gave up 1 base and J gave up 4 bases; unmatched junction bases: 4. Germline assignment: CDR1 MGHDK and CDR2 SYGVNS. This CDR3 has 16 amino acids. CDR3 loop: CASSELAGGPPDTQYF. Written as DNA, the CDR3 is TGTGCCAGCAGTGAATTAGCGGGAGGGCCCCCAGATACGCAGTATTTT. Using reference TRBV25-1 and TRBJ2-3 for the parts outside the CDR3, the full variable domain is EADIYQTPRYLVIGTGKKITLECSQTMGHDKMYWYQQDPGMELHLIHYSYGVNSTEKGDLSSESTVSRIRTEHFPLTLESARPSHTSQYLCASSELAGGPPDTQYFGPGTRLTVL.

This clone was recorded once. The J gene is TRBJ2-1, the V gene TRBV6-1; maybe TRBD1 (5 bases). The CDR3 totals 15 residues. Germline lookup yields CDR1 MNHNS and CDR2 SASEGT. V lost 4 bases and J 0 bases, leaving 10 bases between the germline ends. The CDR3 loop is CASSVRGNSYNEQFF. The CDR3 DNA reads TGTGCCAGCAGTGTAAGGGGCAACTCCTACAATGAGCAGTTCTTC.

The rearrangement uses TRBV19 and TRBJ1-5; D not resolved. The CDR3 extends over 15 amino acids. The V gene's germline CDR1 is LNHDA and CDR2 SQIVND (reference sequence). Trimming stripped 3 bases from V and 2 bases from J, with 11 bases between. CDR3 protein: CASSMEGGGNQPQHF. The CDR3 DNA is TGTGCCAGTAGTATGGAGGGCGGGGGCAATCAGCCCCAGCATTTT.

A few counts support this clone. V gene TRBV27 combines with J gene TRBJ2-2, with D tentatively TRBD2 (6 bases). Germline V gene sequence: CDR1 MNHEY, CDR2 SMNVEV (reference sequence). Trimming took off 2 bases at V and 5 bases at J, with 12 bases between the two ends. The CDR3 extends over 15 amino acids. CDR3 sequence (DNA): TGTGCCAGCAGTTTAAGGGGAAGCGGGACCGGGGAGCTGTTTTTT. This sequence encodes CASSLRGSGTGELFF.

The CDR3 is CASSFSSEAYNEQFF. The CDR3 region has the DNA TGCGCCAGCAGCTTCTCATCTGAAGCATACAATGAGCAGTTCTTC. The J gene is TRBJ2-1, the V gene TRBV5-1; D unclear. This CDR3 is 15 amino acids long. The V gene lost 2 bases and the J gene lost 4 bases, with 13 bases spanning the gap. CDR1 and CDR2 (germline): SGHRS, YFSETQ.

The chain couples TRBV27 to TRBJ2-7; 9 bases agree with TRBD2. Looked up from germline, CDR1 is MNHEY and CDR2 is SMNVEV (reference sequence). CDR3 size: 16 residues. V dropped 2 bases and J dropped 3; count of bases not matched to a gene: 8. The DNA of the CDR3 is TGTGCCAGCAGTTTAAGGCTAGCGGGAAACTACTACGAGCAGTACTTC. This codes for CASSLRLAGNYYEQYF.

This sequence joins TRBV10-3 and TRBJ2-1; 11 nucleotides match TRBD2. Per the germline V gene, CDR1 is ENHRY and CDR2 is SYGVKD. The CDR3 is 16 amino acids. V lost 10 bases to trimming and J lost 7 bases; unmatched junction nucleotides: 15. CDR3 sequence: CATRDGGLAERNEQFF. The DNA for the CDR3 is TGTGCCACCCGGGACGGGGGACTAGCGGAGAGGAATGAGCAGTTCTTC.

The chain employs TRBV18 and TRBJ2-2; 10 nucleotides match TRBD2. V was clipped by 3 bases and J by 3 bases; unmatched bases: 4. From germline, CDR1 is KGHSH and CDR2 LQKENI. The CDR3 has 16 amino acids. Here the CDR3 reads CASSPRLAGDTGELFF. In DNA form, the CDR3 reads TGTGCCAGCTCACCCAGGCTAGCGGGAGACACCGGGGAGCTGTTTTTT.

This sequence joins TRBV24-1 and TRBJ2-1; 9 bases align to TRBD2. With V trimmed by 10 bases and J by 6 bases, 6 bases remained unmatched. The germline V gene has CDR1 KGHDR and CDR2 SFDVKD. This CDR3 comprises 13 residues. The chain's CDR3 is CATEFSGSNEQFF. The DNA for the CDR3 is TGTGCCACTGAATTTAGCGGGAGCAATGAGCAGTTCTTC.

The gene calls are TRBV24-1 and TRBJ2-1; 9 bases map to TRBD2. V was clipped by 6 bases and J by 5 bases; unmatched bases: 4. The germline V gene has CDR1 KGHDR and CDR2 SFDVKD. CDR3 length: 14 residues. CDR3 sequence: CATSSPSGNNEQFF. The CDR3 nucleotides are TGTGCCACCAGTTCCCCTAGCGGGAACAATGAGCAGTTCTTC.

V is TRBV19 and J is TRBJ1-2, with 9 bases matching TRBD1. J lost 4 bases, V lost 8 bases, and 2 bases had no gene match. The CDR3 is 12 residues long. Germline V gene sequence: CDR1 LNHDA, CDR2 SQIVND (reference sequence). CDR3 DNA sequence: TGTGCCAGTGGGACAGGGTTCTATGGCTACACCTTC. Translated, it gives CASGTGFYGYTF. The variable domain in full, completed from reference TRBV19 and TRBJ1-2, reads DGGITQSPKYLFRKEGQNVTLSCEQNLNHDAMYWYRQDPGQGLRLIYYSQIVNDFQKGDIAEGYSVSREKKESFPLTVTSAQKNPTAFYLCASGTGFYGYTFGSGTRLTVV.

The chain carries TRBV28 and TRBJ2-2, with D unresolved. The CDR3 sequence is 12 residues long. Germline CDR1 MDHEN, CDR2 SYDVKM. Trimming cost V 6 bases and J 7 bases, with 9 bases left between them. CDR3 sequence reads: CASRLRIGELFF. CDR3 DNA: TGTGCCAGCAGACTTCGAATCGGGGAGCTGTTTTTT. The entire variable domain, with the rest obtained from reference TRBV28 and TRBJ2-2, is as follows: DVKVTQSSRYLVKRTGEKVFLECVQDMDHENMFWYRQDPGLGLRLIYFSYDVKMKEKGDIPEGYSVSREKKERFSLILESASTNQTSMYLCASRLRIGELFFGEGSRLTVL.

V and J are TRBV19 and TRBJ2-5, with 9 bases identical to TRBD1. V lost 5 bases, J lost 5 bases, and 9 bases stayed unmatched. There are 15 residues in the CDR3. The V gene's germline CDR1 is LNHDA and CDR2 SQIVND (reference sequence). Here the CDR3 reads CASSPPGQGWETQYF. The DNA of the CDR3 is TGTGCCAGTAGTCCACCGGGACAGGGTTGGGAGACCCAGTACTTC.

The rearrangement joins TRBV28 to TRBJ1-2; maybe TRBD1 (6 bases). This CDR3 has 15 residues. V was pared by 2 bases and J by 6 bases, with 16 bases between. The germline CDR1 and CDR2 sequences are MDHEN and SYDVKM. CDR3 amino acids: CASSLIGRQGNGYTF. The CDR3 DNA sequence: TGTGCCAGCAGTTTAATCGGGCGGCAGGGGAATGGCTACACCTTC.

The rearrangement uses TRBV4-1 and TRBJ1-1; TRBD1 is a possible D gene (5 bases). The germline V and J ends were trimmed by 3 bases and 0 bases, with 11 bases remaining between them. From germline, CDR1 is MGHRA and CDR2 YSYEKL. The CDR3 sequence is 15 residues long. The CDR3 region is CASSQMGRLNTEAFF. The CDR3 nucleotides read TGCGCCAGCAGCCAGATGGGGCGGTTGAACACTGAAGCTTTCTTT.

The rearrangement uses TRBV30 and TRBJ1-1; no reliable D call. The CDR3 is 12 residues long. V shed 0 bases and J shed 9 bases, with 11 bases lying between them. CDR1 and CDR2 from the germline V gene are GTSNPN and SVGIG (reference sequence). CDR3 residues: CAWSVVSAQAFF. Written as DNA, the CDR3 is TGTGCCTGGAGTGTGGTCAGCGCCCAAGCTTTCTTT.

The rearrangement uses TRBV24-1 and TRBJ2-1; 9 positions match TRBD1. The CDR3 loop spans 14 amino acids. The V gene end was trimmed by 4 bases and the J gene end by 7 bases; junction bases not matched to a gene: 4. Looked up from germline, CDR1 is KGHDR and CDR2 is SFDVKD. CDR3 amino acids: CATSDSDRGNEQFF. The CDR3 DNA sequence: TGTGCCACCAGTGACTCCGACAGGGGGAATGAGCAGTTCTTC.

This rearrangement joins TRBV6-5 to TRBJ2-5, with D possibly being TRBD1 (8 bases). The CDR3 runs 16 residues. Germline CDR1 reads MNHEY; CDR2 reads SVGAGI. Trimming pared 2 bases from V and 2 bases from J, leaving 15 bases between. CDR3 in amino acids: CASSYPGQGGQETQYF. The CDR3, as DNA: TGTGCCAGCAGTTACCCTGGACAGGGAGGGCAAGAGACCCAGTACTTC.

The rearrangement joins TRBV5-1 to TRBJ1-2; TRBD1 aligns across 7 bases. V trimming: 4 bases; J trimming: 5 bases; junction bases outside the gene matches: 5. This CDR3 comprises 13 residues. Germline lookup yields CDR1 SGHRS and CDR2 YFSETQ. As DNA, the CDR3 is TGCGCCAGCAGCATAGAACAGGGGTATGGCTACACCTTC. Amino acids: CASSIEQGYGYTF.

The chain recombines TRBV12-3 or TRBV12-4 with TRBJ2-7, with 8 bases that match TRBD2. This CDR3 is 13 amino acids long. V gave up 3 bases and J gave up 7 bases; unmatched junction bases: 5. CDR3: CASSFVSGGEQYF. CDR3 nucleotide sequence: TGTGCCAGCAGTTTCGTCAGCGGGGGAGAGCAGTACTTC.

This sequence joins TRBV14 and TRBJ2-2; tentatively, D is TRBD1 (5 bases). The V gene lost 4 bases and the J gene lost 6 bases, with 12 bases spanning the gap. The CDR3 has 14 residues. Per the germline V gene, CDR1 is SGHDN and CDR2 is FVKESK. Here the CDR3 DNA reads TGTGCCAGCAGCCTCAGGGTAACGGCCGGGGAGCTGTTTTTT. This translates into CASSLRVTAGELFF.